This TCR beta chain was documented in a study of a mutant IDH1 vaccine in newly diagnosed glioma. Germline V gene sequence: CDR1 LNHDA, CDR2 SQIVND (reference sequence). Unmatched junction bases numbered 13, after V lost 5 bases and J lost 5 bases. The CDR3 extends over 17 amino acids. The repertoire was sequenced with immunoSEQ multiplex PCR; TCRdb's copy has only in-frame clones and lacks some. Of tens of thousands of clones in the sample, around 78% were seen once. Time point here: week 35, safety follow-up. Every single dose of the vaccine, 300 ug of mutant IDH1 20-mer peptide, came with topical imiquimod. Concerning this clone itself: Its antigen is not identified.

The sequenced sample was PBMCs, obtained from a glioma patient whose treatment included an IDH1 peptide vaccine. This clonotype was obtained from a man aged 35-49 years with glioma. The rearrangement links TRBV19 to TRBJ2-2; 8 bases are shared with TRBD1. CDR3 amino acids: CASSLREDRERTGELFF. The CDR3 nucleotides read TGTGCCAGTAGTTTAAGGGAGGACAGGGAAAGGACCGGGGAGCTGTTTTTT.